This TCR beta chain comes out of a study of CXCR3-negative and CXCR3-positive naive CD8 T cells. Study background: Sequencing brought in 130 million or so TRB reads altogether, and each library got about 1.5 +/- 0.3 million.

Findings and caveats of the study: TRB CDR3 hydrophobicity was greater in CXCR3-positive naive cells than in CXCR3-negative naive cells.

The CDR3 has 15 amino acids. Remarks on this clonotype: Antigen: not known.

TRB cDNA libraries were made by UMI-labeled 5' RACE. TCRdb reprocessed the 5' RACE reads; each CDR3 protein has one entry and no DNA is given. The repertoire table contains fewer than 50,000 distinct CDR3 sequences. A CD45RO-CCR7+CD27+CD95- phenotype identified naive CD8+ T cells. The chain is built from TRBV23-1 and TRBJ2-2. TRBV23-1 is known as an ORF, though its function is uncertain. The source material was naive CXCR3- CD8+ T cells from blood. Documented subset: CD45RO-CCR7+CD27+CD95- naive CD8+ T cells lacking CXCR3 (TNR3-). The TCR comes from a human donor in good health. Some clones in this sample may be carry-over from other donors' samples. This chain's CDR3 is CASSQSAQSTGELFF.